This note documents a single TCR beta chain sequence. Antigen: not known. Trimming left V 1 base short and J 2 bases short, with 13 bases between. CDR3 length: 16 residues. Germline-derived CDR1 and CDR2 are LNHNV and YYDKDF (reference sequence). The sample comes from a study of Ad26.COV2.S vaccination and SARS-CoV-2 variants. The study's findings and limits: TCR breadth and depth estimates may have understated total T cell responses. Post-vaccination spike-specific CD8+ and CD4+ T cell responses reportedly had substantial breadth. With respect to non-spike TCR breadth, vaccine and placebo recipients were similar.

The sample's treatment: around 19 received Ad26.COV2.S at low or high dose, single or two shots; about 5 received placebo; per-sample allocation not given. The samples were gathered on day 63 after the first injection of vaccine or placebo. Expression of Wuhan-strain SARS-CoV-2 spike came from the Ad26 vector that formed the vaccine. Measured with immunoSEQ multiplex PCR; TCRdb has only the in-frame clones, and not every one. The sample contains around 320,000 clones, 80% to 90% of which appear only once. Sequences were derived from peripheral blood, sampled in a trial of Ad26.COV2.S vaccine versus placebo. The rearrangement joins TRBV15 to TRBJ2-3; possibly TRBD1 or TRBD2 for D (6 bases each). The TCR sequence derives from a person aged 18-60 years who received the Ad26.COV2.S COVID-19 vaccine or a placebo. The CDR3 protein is CATSRGGAGTTDTQYF. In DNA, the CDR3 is TGTGCCACCAGCAGAGGGGGGGCCGGTACCACAGATACGCAGTATTTT.